This is a list of T cell receptor beta chains from one sample in a study of OX40 agonist ivuxolimab in advanced cancers. The protocol was immunoSEQ multiplex PCR, while the TCRdb copy is restricted to in-frame clones and leaves out a portion. This table has fewer than 30,000 clones, roughly 85% appearing once. Sequencing used CD4+ or CD8+ T cells sorted from blood, obtained in a trial of the OX40 agonist ivuxolimab. The source is an adult with an advanced solid tumor such as melanoma, head and neck, liver or kidney cancer. Both conserved end residues are part of each CDR3. Each record gives: clone size, D gene, J gene, V gene, CDR3 protein, CDR3 DNA. The D gene is left open where the match is weak. Where a row states a size, it is once, few, many or the class of an expanded clone; other rows omit it.

>.|TRBD1|TRBJ1-2|TRBV5-5
CASSLDPTGTHGYTF
TGTGCCAGCAGCCTCGACCCGACAGGGACGCATGGCTACACCTTC
>.|.|TRBJ1-6|TRBV10-3
CAISASTNSPLHF
TGTGCCATCAGTGCATCTACGAATTCACCCCTCCACTTT
>.|TRBD2|TRBJ2-7|TRBV6-5
CASSYSRGGPEQYF
TGTGCCAGCAGTTACTCCCGGGGGGGGCCCGAGCAGTACTTC
>.|TRBD1|TRBJ2-7|TRBV27
CASSLGTGVLYEQYF
TGTGCCAGCAGTCTCGGGACAGGAGTCCTCTACGAGCAGTACTTC
>.|TRBD1|TRBJ1-1|TRBV4-1
CASSLGQGGPTEAFF
TGCGCCAGCAGCCTGGGACAGGGGGGACCCACTGAAGCTTTCTTT
>.|TRBD2|TRBJ2-2|TRBV9
CASSAKTSPGELFF
TGTGCCAGCAGCGCCAAGACTAGCCCCGGGGAGCTGTTTTTT
>once|.|TRBJ1-6|TRBV27
CASSLLSTSSPLHF
TGTGCCAGCAGTCTGCTATCCACCTCCTCACCCCTCCACTTT
>few|.|TRBJ2-7|TRBV4-1
CASSQADSYEQYF
TGCGCCAGCAGCCAAGCGGACAGCTACGAGCAGTACTTC
>.|.|TRBJ2-1|TRBV7-3
CASSLNRRAPNYNEQFF
TGTGCCAGCAGCTTAAACCGTCGGGCCCCCAACTACAATGAGCAGTTCTTC
>.|TRBD1|TRBJ1-2|TRBV9
CASSVIPGQEAGYTF
TGTGCCAGCAGCGTAATACCGGGACAGGAGGCTGGCTACACCTTC
>few|.|TRBJ2-2|TRBV7-3
CASSWENTGELFF
TGTGCCAGCAGCTGGGAGAACACCGGGGAGCTGTTTTTT
>.|.|TRBJ1-2|TRBV28
CASSLWGGDNYGYTF
TGTGCCAGCAGTTTATGGGGGGGAGACAACTATGGCTACACCTTC
>.|TRBD2|TRBJ2-1|TRBV2
CASRGTSGGYNEQFF
TGTGCCAGCAGGGGTACTAGCGGGGGGTACAATGAGCAGTTCTTC
>.|TRBD2|TRBJ2-2|TRBV10-2
CASNPRAGGASSGELFF
TGCGCCAGCAACCCCCGGGCGGGGGGCGCTTCCAGCGGGGAGCTGTTTTTT
>.|TRBD1|TRBJ2-7|TRBV19
CASSPGGIVEQYF
TGTGCCAGTAGTCCAGGGGGAATCGTCGAGCAGTACTTC
>few|.|TRBJ1-5|TRBV7-8
CASSLPGPSARNQPQHF
TGTGCCAGCAGCTTACCCGGGCCCTCTGCCCGCAATCAGCCCCAGCATTTT
>.|.|TRBJ1-1|TRBV19
CASRTGLRGTFF
TGTGCCAGTAGAACCGGATTAAGAGGAACTTTCTTT
>.|.|TRBJ2-3|TRBV5-1
CASSLGVLTDTQYF
TGCGCCAGCAGCTTGGGAGTGCTGACAGATACGCAGTATTTT
>.|.|TRBJ1-1|TRBV18
CASSPRERDTEAFF
TGTGCCAGCTCACCAAGGGAGAGGGACACTGAAGCTTTCTTT
>few|TRBD1|TRBJ1-6|TRBV19
CASSMGQQSPLHF
TGTGCCAGTAGTATGGGACAGCAATCACCCCTCCACTTT
>.|.|TRBJ2-6|TRBV4-3
CASSRTDFSGANVLTF
TGCGCCAGCAGCCGAACGGACTTTTCTGGGGCCAACGTCCTGACTTTC
>.|.|TRBJ2-3|TRBV27
CASSLTGGIDTQYF
TGTGCCAGCAGTTTGACAGGAGGCATTGATACGCAGTATTTT
>.|TRBD2|TRBJ2-1|TRBV11-1
CASSLALGGTYNEQFF
TGTGCCAGCAGCTTAGCGTTGGGGGGGACCTACAATGAGCAGTTCTTC
>.|TRBD1|TRBJ2-1|TRBV7-9
CASSFGTGAYNEQFF
TGTGCCAGCAGCTTCGGGACAGGGGCCTACAATGAGCAGTTCTTC
>.|TRBD1|TRBJ1-3|TRBV23-1
CASTQGAGNTIYF
TGCGCCAGCACCCAGGGGGCTGGAAACACCATATATTTT
>.|.|TRBJ1-2|TRBV7-9
CASSTRTDYGYTF
TGTGCCAGCAGCACCCGGACGGACTATGGCTACACCTTC
>.|.|TRBJ2-3|TRBV6-6
CASRQVAETSTDTQYF
TGTGCCAGCAGACAGGTAGCGGAAACCAGCACAGATACGCAGTATTTT
>.|TRBD2|TRBJ2-7|TRBV4-1
CASQPRASGGNSYEQYF
TGCGCCAGCCAGCCGAGGGCTAGCGGGGGGAACTCCTACGAGCAGTACTTC
>.|TRBD2|TRBJ2-7|TRBV28
CASSLLSPAGAPLWEQYF
TGTGCCAGCAGTTTATTGTCCCCAGCGGGGGCCCCCCTGTGGGAGCAGTACTTC
>.|.|TRBJ2-1|TRBV2
CASSEALLASSYNEQFF
TGTGCCAGCAGTGAAGCCCTTCTAGCGAGCTCCTACAATGAGCAGTTCTTC
>.|TRBD1|TRBJ1-5|TRBV19
CASVDRGRNQPQHF
TGTGCCAGCGTTGACAGGGGTCGCAATCAGCCCCAGCATTTT
>.|.|TRBJ2-5|TRBV7-9
CASSPRSSGTPVETQYF
TGTGCCAGCAGCCCCAGATCCTCCGGGACCCCGGTGGAGACCCAGTACTTC
>.|.|TRBJ1-2|TRBV5-1
CASSLEGDYGYTF
TGCGCCAGCAGCTTGGAAGGAGACTATGGCTACACCTTC
>.|.|TRBJ1-2|TRBV27
CASSLNREVYGYTF
TGTGCCAGCAGTTTAAACAGGGAGGTCTATGGCTACACCTTC
>few|.|TRBJ2-7|TRBV27
CASREFNEQYF
TGTGCCAGCAGGGAATTCAACGAGCAGTACTTC
>once|.|TRBJ2-5|TRBV4-1
CASSQHPPPVATQETQYF
TGCGCCAGCAGCCAACACCCCCCCCCGGTCGCGACCCAAGAGACCCAGTACTTC
>.|.|TRBJ2-1|TRBV6-6
CASSYSPGANEQFF
TGTGCCAGCAGTTACTCGCCTGGGGCCAATGAGCAGTTCTTC
>.|.|TRBJ2-3|TRBV5-1
CASSLGLASWTDTQYF
TGCGCCAGCAGCTTGGGTCTAGCTTCTTGGACAGATACGCAGTATTTT
>.|.|TRBJ2-1|TRBV7-8
CASSLAEVEFF
TGTGCCAGCAGCTTAGCCGAAGTAGAGTTCTTC
>few|.|TRBJ1-6|TRBV7-9
CASRRDLSPLHF
TGTGCCAGCAGGCGGGACCTTTCACCCCTCCACTTT
>.|TRBD2|TRBJ2-4|TRBV27
CASSPVLAGGPKNIQYF
TGTGCCAGCAGTCCCGTACTAGCGGGGGGGCCCAAAAACATTCAGTACTTC
>once|.|TRBJ2-2|TRBV18
CASSPPMYTGELFF
TGTGCCAGCTCACCACCAATGTACACCGGGGAGCTGTTTTTT
>once|TRBD1|TRBJ1-6|TRBV6-5
CASSYAGTGGSPLHF
TGTGCCAGCAGTTACGCGGGGACAGGAGGTTCACCCCTCCACTTT
>.|TRBD1|TRBJ1-5|TRBV5-1
CASSLGQGINQPQHF
TGCGCCAGCAGCTTGGGACAGGGGATCAATCAGCCCCAGCATTTT
>.|TRBD2|TRBJ2-2|TRBV30
CAWLKLAGGPIPGELFF
TGTGCCTGGCTGAAACTAGCGGGGGGGCCGATACCCGGGGAGCTGTTTTTT
>once|.|TRBJ2-1|TRBV7-9
CASSLGSLEDNEQFF
TGTGCCAGCAGCTTAGGGTCCCTAGAAGACAATGAGCAGTTCTTC
>.|.|TRBJ2-7|TRBV7-9
CASSGQTYEQYF
TGTGCCAGCAGCGGACAGACCTACGAGCAGTACTTC
>.|.|TRBJ1-1|TRBV4-1
CASSSGRTEAFF
TGCGCCAGCAGTTCAGGGCGCACTGAAGCTTTCTTT
>.|TRBD1|TRBJ1-1|TRBV27
CASSPWTGGWNTEAFF
TGTGCCAGCAGTCCCTGGACAGGAGGATGGAACACTGAAGCTTTCTTT
>.|TRBD1|TRBJ2-3|TRBV11-2
CASSYGQGNTDTQYF
TGTGCCAGCAGCTACGGACAGGGGAACACAGATACGCAGTATTTT
>.|.|TRBJ1-2|TRBV19
CASTATGWGYTF
TGTGCCAGTACCGCGACAGGATGGGGCTACACCTTC
>.|TRBD2|TRBJ2-3|TRBV6-4
CASSTTSSGGATDTQYF
TGTGCCAGCAGTACCACCTCTAGCGGGGGGGCCACAGATACGCAGTATTTT
>.|.|TRBJ2-1|TRBV7-3
CASSPDGPSSYNEQFF
TGTGCCAGCAGTCCCGACGGCCCTAGCTCCTACAATGAGCAGTTCTTC
>.|.|TRBJ2-3|TRBV11-1
CASSLISPTDTQYF
TGTGCCAGCAGCTTAATTTCTCCCACAGATACGCAGTATTTT
>once|.|TRBJ2-5|TRBV18
CASSPDSYQETQYF
TGTGCCAGCTCACCGGACTCGTACCAAGAGACCCAGTACTTC
>.|TRBD1|TRBJ1-5|TRBV6-6
CASRGQGTNQPQHF
TGTGCCAGCAGGGGACAGGGGACAAATCAGCCCCAGCATTTT
>.|.|TRBJ2-3|TRBV4-2
CASSQEGATDTQYF
TGTGCCAGCAGCCAAGAAGGGGCAACAGATACGCAGTATTTT